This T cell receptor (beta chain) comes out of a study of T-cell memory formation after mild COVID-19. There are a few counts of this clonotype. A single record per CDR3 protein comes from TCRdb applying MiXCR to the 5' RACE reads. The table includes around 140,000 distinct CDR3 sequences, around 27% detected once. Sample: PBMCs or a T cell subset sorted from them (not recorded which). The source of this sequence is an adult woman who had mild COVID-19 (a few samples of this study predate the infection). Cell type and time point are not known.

The CDR3 here is CSARDRAAGETGNTIYF. The CDR3 nucleotides are TGCAGTGCTAGAGATAGGGCAGCTGGAGAAACTGGAAACACCATATATTTT. The rearrangement joins TRBV20-1 to TRBJ1-3; D call uncertain. This CDR3 has 17 residues. V gave up 0 bases and J gave up 2 bases, with 17 bases separating them. Germline assignment: CDR1 DFQATT and CDR2 SNEGSKA (reference sequence).